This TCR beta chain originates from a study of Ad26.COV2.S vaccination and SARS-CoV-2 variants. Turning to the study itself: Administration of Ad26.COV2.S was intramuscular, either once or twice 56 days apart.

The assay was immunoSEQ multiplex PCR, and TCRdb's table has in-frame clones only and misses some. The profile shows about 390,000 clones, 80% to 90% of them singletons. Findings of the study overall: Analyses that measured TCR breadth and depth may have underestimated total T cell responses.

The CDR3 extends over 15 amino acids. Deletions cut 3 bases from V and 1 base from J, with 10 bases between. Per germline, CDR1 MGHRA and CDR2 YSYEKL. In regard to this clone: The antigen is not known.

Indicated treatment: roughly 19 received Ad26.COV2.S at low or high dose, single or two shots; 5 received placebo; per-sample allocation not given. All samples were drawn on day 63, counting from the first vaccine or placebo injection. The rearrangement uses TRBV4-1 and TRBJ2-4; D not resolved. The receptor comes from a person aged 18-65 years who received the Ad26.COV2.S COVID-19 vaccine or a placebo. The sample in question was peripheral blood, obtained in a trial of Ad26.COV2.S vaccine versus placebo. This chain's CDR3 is CASSQLYLAKNIQYF. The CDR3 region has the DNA TGCGCCAGCAGCCAGCTATACCTGGCCAAAAACATTCAGTACTTC.